This is a list of T cell receptor beta chains from one sample in a study of low-dose radiotherapy and immunotherapy resistance in tumors. TCRdb redid the calling of the reads with MiXCR, one entry per CDR3 protein. This sample yields about 100,000 distinct CDR3 sequences, of which more than 20% are seen a single time; roughly 4.3% belongs to the top ten. Sequenced here: PBMCs, sampled after low-dose radiotherapy plus immunotherapy. The receptors stem from a male donor with prostate cancer. Each CDR3 is given with its conserved first and last residue. A D gene is named only where the DNA matches it firmly. Clone size is shown for a subset of rows, as once, few, many or a class of expanded clone.

J,size,D,V,CDR3,DNA
TRBJ2-2,many,.,TRBV6-1,CASSEVLGPSLGTGELFF,TGTGCCAGCAGTGAAGTTCTGGGCCCCTCGCTGGGGACCGGGGAGCTGTTTTTT
TRBJ2-7,.,.,TRBV28,CASNSPGPGHEQYF,TGTGCCAGCAACTCCCCGGGACCTGGGCACGAGCAGTACTTC
TRBJ1-5,once,.,TRBV6-6,CASSSWGYSNQPQHF,TGTGCCAGCTCTTCCTGGGGCTATAGCAATCAGCCCCAGCATTTT
TRBJ2-3,many,.,TRBV4-2,CASSQEVDSTDTQYF,TGTGCCAGCAGCCAGGAGGTGGACAGCACAGATACGCAGTATTTT
TRBJ2-3,many,.,TRBV6-1,CASSDSTDTQYF,TGTGCCAGCAGCGACTCTACAGATACGCAGTATTTT
TRBJ2-4,many,TRBD2,TRBV19,CASSIQRGGGRNIQYF,TGTGCCAGTAGTATCCAGCGGGGGGGCGGTCGGAACATTCAGTACTTC
TRBJ2-3,many,.,TRBV18,CASSPPSSRGRDTQYF,TGTGCCAGCTCACCACCATCTTCCCGAGGGCGAGATACGCAGTATTTT
TRBJ2-5,many,TRBD2,TRBV14,CASSPRGLAWETQYF,TGTGCCAGCAGCCCGCGGGGACTAGCCTGGGAGACCCAGTACTTC
TRBJ2-3,many,TRBD2,TRBV5-6,CASSLGRLAVGTDTQYF,TGTGCCAGCAGCTTGGGGCGGCTAGCGGTGGGCACAGATACGCAGTATTTT
TRBJ2-7,many,TRBD2,TRBV7-2,CASSAPVSSGSPGEQYF,TGTGCCAGCAGCGCCCCCGTATCTAGCGGGTCACCGGGGGAGCAGTACTTC
TRBJ2-5,many,TRBD1,TRBV3-1,CASSQGGQGGRRMPQYF,TGTGCCAGCAGCCAAGGCGGACAGGGGGGGAGAAGGATGCCCCAGTACTTC
TRBJ2-5,many,.,TRBV6-2/TRBV6-3,CASKNEETQYF,TGTGCCAGCAAAAACGAGGAGACCCAGTACTTC
TRBJ2-1,many,.,TRBV29-1,CRADEQFF,TGCAGGGCCGATGAGCAGTTCTTC
TRBJ1-5,many,TRBD1,TRBV29-1,CSVGGTGRLYSNQPQHF,TGCAGCGTTGGCGGGACAGGGAGGCTCTATAGCAATCAGCCCCAGCATTTT
TRBJ2-7,many,TRBD1,TRBV7-2,CASRATGQQTYEQYF,TGTGCCAGCAGAGCCACGGGACAGCAAACCTACGAGCAGTACTTC
TRBJ2-3,many,.,TRBV20-1,CSARDPRTDTQYF,TGCAGTGCTAGAGATCCCCGAACAGATACGCAGTATTTT
TRBJ1-4,many,.,TRBV5-1,CASSFFQGEGNEKLFF,TGCGCCAGCAGCTTCTTTCAGGGAGAGGGGAATGAAAAACTGTTTTTT
TRBJ2-3,many,.,TRBV6-1,CASSYLDTQYF,TGTGCCAGCAGTTACCTAGATACGCAGTATTTT
TRBJ2-1,many,TRBD2,TRBV2,CASSVTSGAYYNEQFF,TGTGCCAGCAGTGTCACTAGCGGGGCTTACTACAATGAGCAGTTCTTC
TRBJ1-1,.,.,TRBV6-2/TRBV6-3,CASSYTEAFF,TGTGCCAGCAGTTACACCGAAGCTTTCTTT
TRBJ2-5,many,TRBD2,TRBV7-9,CASSSQTSGTQETQYF,TGTGCCAGCAGTTCCCAGACTAGCGGAACGCAAGAGACCCAGTACTTC
TRBJ2-5,many,TRBD2,TRBV7-9,CASSPRLAGETQYF,TGTGCCAGCAGCCCTCGACTAGCAGGAGAGACCCAGTACTTC
TRBJ1-5,many,.,TRBV13,CASSFRNQPQHF,TGTGCCAGCAGCTTTAGGAATCAGCCCCAGCATTTT
TRBJ1-1,many,TRBD1,TRBV11-2,CASSLVGDRANTEAFF,TGTGCCAGCAGCTTAGTGGGGGACAGGGCGAACACTGAAGCTTTCTTT
TRBJ2-6,.,TRBD1,TRBV10-3,CATKRDRALGANVLTF,TGTGCCACCAAACGGGACAGAGCCTTGGGGGCCAACGTCCTGACTTTC
TRBJ2-5,many,.,TRBV20-1,CSARDPGTLVGETQYF,TGCAGTGCTAGAGACCCCGGGACCCTCGTCGGGGAGACCCAGTACTTC
TRBJ1-5,many,.,TRBV27,CASSFGPLPNQPQHF,TGTGCCAGCAGTTTTGGGCCCCTACCTAATCAGCCCCAGCATTTT
TRBJ2-1,many,.,TRBV9,CASSGGGSSSEQFF,TGTGCCAGCAGCGGGGGTGGCAGCTCGTCCGAGCAGTTCTTC
TRBJ2-2,many,.,TRBV7-6,CASSLGGDTGELFF,TGTGCCAGCAGCTTAGGGGGGGACACCGGGGAGCTGTTTTTT
TRBJ2-3,many,TRBD1,TRBV2,CASSDGRGDTQYF,TGTGCCAGCAGTGACGGCAGGGGGGATACGCAGTATTTT
TRBJ2-7,many,TRBD2,TRBV5-1,CASSLGTSVGSYEQYF,TGCGCCAGCAGCTTGGGGACTAGCGTTGGCTCCTACGAGCAGTACTTC